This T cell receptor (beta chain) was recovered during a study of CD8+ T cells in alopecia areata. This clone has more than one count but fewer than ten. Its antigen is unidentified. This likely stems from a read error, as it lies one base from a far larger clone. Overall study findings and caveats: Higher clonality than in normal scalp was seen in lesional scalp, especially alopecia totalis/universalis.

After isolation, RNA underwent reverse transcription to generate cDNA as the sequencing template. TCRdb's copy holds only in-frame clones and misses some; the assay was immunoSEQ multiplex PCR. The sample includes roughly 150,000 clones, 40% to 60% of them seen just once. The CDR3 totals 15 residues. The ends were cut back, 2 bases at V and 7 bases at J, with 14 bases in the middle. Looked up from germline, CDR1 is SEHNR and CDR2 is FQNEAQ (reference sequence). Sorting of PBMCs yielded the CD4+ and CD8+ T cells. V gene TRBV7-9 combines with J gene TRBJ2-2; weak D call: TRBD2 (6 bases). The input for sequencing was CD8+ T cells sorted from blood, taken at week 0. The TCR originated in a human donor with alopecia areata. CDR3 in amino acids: CASSLMEGISGELFF. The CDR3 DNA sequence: TGTGCCAGCAGCTTAATGGAGGGAATCAGCGGGGAGCTGTTTTTT.